This TCR beta chain was recorded in a study of CD8 T cells in ankylosing spondylitis. TCRdb used MiXCR to reprocess the 5' RACE reads, holding one entry per CDR3 protein. The table includes 250,000 or so distinct CDR3 sequences, roughly a tenth detected once. In its sample, this clonotype was seen many times. The source material was blood, either unsorted or a sorted T cell fraction (not recorded which). This sequence was found in a male donor with ankylosing spondylitis or in good health (not recorded which).

The CDR3 protein is CASRAPWDQETQYF. In DNA, the CDR3 is TGTGCCAGCAGAGCCCCTTGGGATCAAGAGACCCAGTACTTC. The chain couples TRBV12-3 or TRBV12-4 to TRBJ2-5; D not resolved. With 6 bases removed from V and 2 bases from J, the gap between germline ends came to 13 bases. The CDR3 spans 14 residues.